Sequencing of this T cell receptor (beta chain) was carried out in a study of blood T cell repertoires in COVID-19. Turning to the study itself: The United States, Italy and Spain supplied acute and convalescent COVID-19 samples. Nucleic acid was either cDNA or gDNA, and it came from T cells, B-cell-depleted T cells, or PBMCs.

The germline V gene has CDR1 SGHNT and CDR2 YYREEE (reference sequence). The V and J ends lost 1 base and 4 bases, in that order; junction bases with no gene match: 12. The CDR3 contains 17 residues. In the authors' workflow: By means of reference gene primer amplification, nucleated cell counts were estimated. Measured with immunoSEQ multiplex PCR; TCRdb has only the in-frame clones, and not every one. The DNA was the basis for D and trimming; V, J and clone size are from that table. Of roughly 41,000 clones listed, roughly nine tenths are singletons. Sequenced material: peripheral blood. The chain employs TRBV5-4 and TRBJ1-2, with 8 bases aligning to TRBD1. This clonotype was sampled from a man in his fifties or sixties with acute or convalescent COVID-19. CDR3 DNA sequence: TGTGCCAGCAGCTTGTACACGGGAGCAGGGGGCGGCTATGGCTACACCTTC. This encodes CASSLYTGAGGGYGYTF.